This T cell receptor (beta chain) comes out of a study of blood T cell repertoires in COVID-19. Germline loops: CDR1 MNHEY, CDR2 SVGEGT. The ends lost 4 bases at V and 0 bases at J; junction bases unmatched: 5. This CDR3 is built from 16 residues. The protocol was immunoSEQ multiplex PCR, while the TCRdb copy is restricted to in-frame clones and leaves out a portion. The sample consists of 150,000 to 200,000 clones, over 75% of them appearing once. The chain links TRBV6-2 or TRBV6-3 to TRBJ2-1, with 8 bases fitting TRBD2. The sequenced material came from PBMCs or T cells enriched from blood (not recorded which). The clonotype originates from a woman aged 18-29 years who had recovered from COVID-19. The CDR3 DNA follows: TGTGCCAGCAGTTCCCAAGCGGGAGTCTCCTACAATGAGCAGTTCTTC. Translated, it gives CASSSQAGVSYNEQFF.